This is a list of T cell receptor beta chains from one sample in a study of response to subunit inactivated influenza vaccine. TCRdb re-analysed the RT-PCR reads in MiXCR, keeping a single row per CDR3 protein. This table holds just under 550,000 distinct CDR3 sequences, under 30% found once. These data also formed part of another study, on T cells expressing NK-cell markers.

The specimen comprised CD4+ T cells sorted from PBMCs, sampled roughly 13 days after vaccination. Receptors originate from a middle-aged man who received an inactivated influenza vaccine. The CDR3 runs from the conserved cysteine through the conserved F or W. Each record gives: V gene, J gene, clone size, CDR3 protein. Clone size is stated in some rows and not others, as once, few, many or a class when expanded.

V gene: TRBV7-2
J gene: TRBJ1-1
clone size: -
CDR3 protein: CASSIRTGEHTEAFF

V gene: TRBV2
J gene: TRBJ2-3
clone size: few
CDR3 protein: CASREGYYLTDTQYF

V gene: TRBV4-2
J gene: TRBJ1-4
clone size: many
CDR3 protein: CASSPGQHNEKLFF

V gene: TRBV6-5
J gene: TRBJ2-7
clone size: few
CDR3 protein: CASSWKRDRVSYEQYF

V gene: TRBV6-5
J gene: TRBJ1-3
clone size: many
CDR3 protein: CASSLTSPGGSSGNTIYF

V gene: TRBV5-1
J gene: TRBJ2-1
clone size: many
CDR3 protein: CASSLVLAGYNEQFF

V gene: TRBV20-1
J gene: TRBJ2-2
clone size: -
CDR3 protein: CSAPHPLTGELFF

V gene: TRBV29-1
J gene: TRBJ2-7
clone size: -
CDR3 protein: CSVEDRGRDYEQYF

V gene: TRBV7-2
J gene: TRBJ2-3
clone size: few
CDR3 protein: CASSAREKSDTQYF

V gene: TRBV2
J gene: TRBJ1-2
clone size: few
CDR3 protein: CASTIKRWQGGGYTF

V gene: TRBV28
J gene: TRBJ1-3
clone size: few
CDR3 protein: CASRVGSSGNTIYF

V gene: TRBV9
J gene: TRBJ2-1
clone size: few
CDR3 protein: CASSIGTAREQFF

V gene: TRBV20-1
J gene: TRBJ2-1
clone size: once
CDR3 protein: CSARGGLAGDKFYNEQFF

V gene: TRBV20-1
J gene: TRBJ2-5
clone size: few
CDR3 protein: CSARDGREGRETQYF

V gene: TRBV6-2/TRBV6-3
J gene: TRBJ2-6
clone size: few
CDR3 protein: CASSTLPNSGRALGANVLTF

V gene: TRBV7-9
J gene: TRBJ1-4
clone size: -
CDR3 protein: CASRSKDRLNEKLFF

V gene: TRBV15
J gene: TRBJ1-6
clone size: few
CDR3 protein: CATSTESGKSGQSPLHF

V gene: TRBV12-3/TRBV12-4
J gene: TRBJ2-4
clone size: few
CDR3 protein: CASRLGGSGNIQYF

V gene: TRBV30
J gene: TRBJ2-7
clone size: few
CDR3 protein: CAWSVRLTLAHTSPYEQYF

V gene: TRBV11-2
J gene: TRBJ2-3
clone size: -
CDR3 protein: CASSLRGGDPTDTQYF

V gene: TRBV27
J gene: TRBJ2-1
clone size: -
CDR3 protein: CASSRAENEQFF

V gene: TRBV3-1
J gene: TRBJ2-3
clone size: -
CDR3 protein: CASSLPLAADTQYF

V gene: TRBV20-1
J gene: TRBJ1-2
clone size: few
CDR3 protein: CSAKLQGDNYGYTF

V gene: TRBV20-1
J gene: TRBJ1-6
clone size: -
CDR3 protein: CSASGTGGYQPRSPLHF

V gene: TRBV2
J gene: TRBJ2-3
clone size: -
CDR3 protein: CASSSDWGYSTDTQYF

V gene: TRBV20-1
J gene: TRBJ2-1
clone size: few
CDR3 protein: CSAPRPSGGNNEQFF

V gene: TRBV7-2
J gene: TRBJ2-7
clone size: few
CDR3 protein: CASSVAGTSARYEQYF

V gene: TRBV7-8
J gene: TRBJ2-3
clone size: few
CDR3 protein: CASSFQRTGADTQYF

V gene: TRBV3-1
J gene: TRBJ1-1
clone size: -
CDR3 protein: CASSREAEAFF

V gene: TRBV5-1
J gene: TRBJ2-1
clone size: many
CDR3 protein: CASRGSDRADYNEQFF

V gene: TRBV27
J gene: TRBJ2-5
clone size: few
CDR3 protein: CASSGPGSWYF

V gene: TRBV7-2
J gene: TRBJ2-7
clone size: -
CDR3 protein: CASTFKSAYEQYF

V gene: TRBV18
J gene: TRBJ2-1
clone size: -
CDR3 protein: CASSISSYNEQFF

V gene: TRBV20-1
J gene: TRBJ2-7
clone size: few
CDR3 protein: CSASFRGQGFDEQYF

V gene: TRBV5-1
J gene: TRBJ2-3
clone size: -
CDR3 protein: CASSLGSGGTDTQYF

V gene: TRBV2
J gene: TRBJ2-7
clone size: once
CDR3 protein: CASSEQGQGSSYEQYF

V gene: TRBV5-1
J gene: TRBJ2-5
clone size: -
CDR3 protein: CASSSHAVQETQYF

V gene: TRBV3-1
J gene: TRBJ2-1
clone size: -
CDR3 protein: CASSQDTGYEQFF

V gene: TRBV20-1
J gene: TRBJ2-7
clone size: -
CDR3 protein: CSARVRGRSSYEQYF

V gene: TRBV5-1
J gene: TRBJ2-2
clone size: few
CDR3 protein: CASTATGELFF

V gene: TRBV5-6
J gene: TRBJ2-4
clone size: -
CDR3 protein: CASSRLTRAKNIQYF

V gene: TRBV6-1
J gene: TRBJ2-3
clone size: -
CDR3 protein: CASSRPGSTDTQYF

V gene: TRBV4-1
J gene: TRBJ1-1
clone size: few
CDR3 protein: CASSHDRKVNTEAFF

V gene: TRBV5-5
J gene: TRBJ2-1
clone size: many
CDR3 protein: CASSLLGDYEQFF

V gene: TRBV14
J gene: TRBJ2-7
clone size: -
CDR3 protein: CASSRFRGAYEQYF

V gene: TRBV29-1
J gene: TRBJ1-3
clone size: -
CDR3 protein: CSVGAASGNTIYF

V gene: TRBV24-1
J gene: TRBJ2-1
clone size: -
CDR3 protein: CATSADGSSYNEQFF

V gene: TRBV5-1
J gene: TRBJ2-3
clone size: -
CDR3 protein: CASSPGLAGGRTTDTQYF